These T cell receptor beta chains were read from a single sample in a study of control samples from healthy donors and cancer patients. Using immunoSEQ multiplex PCR, the repertoire was profiled, and TCRdb retains in-frame clones only, with some absent. The repertoire holds 150,000 to 200,000 clones, with roughly nine tenths as singletons. The specimen was blood. These receptor sequences come from a young man in good health. CDR3s include the opening cysteine and the closing phenylalanine or tryptophan. The D gene is left open where the match is weak. Expanded clones are given a class, and other clones once, few, many or no size at all.

>NA|TRBV5-1|TRBJ2-3|NA
CASSFRGASTDTQYF
TGCGCCAGCAGCTTCAGGGGCGCTAGCACAGATACGCAGTATTTT
>NA|TRBV29-1|TRBJ2-1|TRBD2
CSVVTSGRSGSYNEQFF
TGCAGCGTTGTGACTAGCGGGAGATCGGGCTCCTACAATGAGCAGTTCTTC
>NA|TRBV3-1/TRBV3-2|TRBJ1-5|TRBD1
CASSPQGGNQPQHF
TGTGCCAGCAGCCCACAGGGGGGTAATCAGCCCCAGCATTTT
>NA|TRBV24-1|TRBJ2-1|TRBD2
CATSDFTSDPGEQFF
TGTGCCACCAGTGATTTCACTAGCGACCCAGGGGAGCAGTTCTTC
>NA|TRBV6-1|TRBJ1-2|TRBD1
CASSDRGRYYGYTF
TGTGCCAGCAGTGACAGGGGGCGATACTATGGCTACACCTTC
>NA|TRBV30|TRBJ1-2|TRBD1
CAWSETGEDGYTF
TGTGCCTGGAGCGAAACAGGGGAGGATGGCTACACCTTC
>NA|TRBV19|TRBJ2-7|NA
CASSVRAGYEQYF
TGTGCCAGTAGTGTAAGGGCCGGTTACGAGCAGTACTTC
>NA|TRBV19|TRBJ2-3|NA
CASSTISTDTQYF
TGTGCCAGTAGTACAATATCCACAGATACGCAGTATTTT
>NA|TRBV6-5|TRBJ1-5|NA
CASSQEKDQPQHF
TGTGCCAGCAGTCAGGAGAAGGATCAGCCCCAGCATTTT
>once|TRBV6-6|TRBJ2-5|NA
CASSPEGTQYF
TGTGCCAGCAGCCCCGAGGGGACCCAGTACTTC
>NA|TRBV5-4|TRBJ2-1|TRBD1
CASSSRDSYNEQFF
TGTGCCAGCAGCTCTAGGGACAGTTACAATGAGCAGTTCTTC
>NA|TRBV5-6|TRBJ2-7|NA
CASSLGADPGEQYF
TGTGCCAGCAGCTTGGGGGCGGACCCGGGGGAGCAGTACTTC
>NA|TRBV5-4|TRBJ1-4|TRBD1
CASRVQGGNEKLFF
TGTGCCAGCAGGGTTCAGGGGGGGAATGAAAAACTGTTTTTT
>NA|TRBV3-1/TRBV3-2|TRBJ1-1|NA
CASTLTSNTEAFF
TGTGCCAGCACCCTGACATCGAACACTGAAGCTTTCTTT
>NA|TRBV3-1/TRBV3-2|TRBJ2-2|NA
CASSPGRGAGELFF
TGTGCCAGCAGCCCCGGACGTGGGGCCGGGGAGCTGTTTTTT
>NA|TRBV6-2/TRBV6-3|TRBJ1-6|NA
CASSYSQRRGSSYNSPLHF
TGTGCCAGCAGTTACTCCCAAAGGAGAGGGAGCTCCTATAATTCACCCCTCCACTTT
>NA|TRBV6-5|TRBJ1-2|NA
CASSYAHRDGRGYTF
TGTGCCAGCAGTTACGCCCACAGGGACGGTCGGGGCTACACCTTC
>NA|TRBV13|TRBJ1-4|NA
CASSLGDLPEKLFF
TGTGCCAGCAGCTTAGGAGATCTCCCGGAAAAACTGTTTTTT
>NA|TRBV4-1|TRBJ1-5|NA
CASSRGDGQPQHF
TGCGCCAGCAGCCGTGGGGACGGTCAGCCCCAGCATTTT
>NA|TRBV12-3/TRBV12-4|TRBJ2-2|NA
CASSGGPTGELFF
TGTGCCAGCAGTGGAGGTCCCACCGGGGAGCTGTTTTTT
>NA|TRBV9|TRBJ1-5|NA
CASSGGGGGNQPQHF
TGTGCCAGCAGCGGCGGGGGAGGGGGCAATCAGCCCCAGCATTTT
>NA|TRBV18|TRBJ1-2|NA
CASSHDKIANYGYTF
TGTGCCAGCTCACATGACAAGATAGCCAACTATGGCTACACCTTC
>NA|TRBV7-2|TRBJ2-5|NA
CASSSDSKILETQYF
TGTGCCAGCAGCTCGGACAGTAAAATACTAGAGACCCAGTACTTC
>NA|TRBV3-1/TRBV3-2|TRBJ2-3|NA
CASSMHGPVMQDTQYF
TGTGCCAGCAGCATGCATGGTCCTGTCATGCAAGATACGCAGTATTTT
>NA|TRBV7-9|TRBJ1-2|NA
CASSQLPGQSANYGYTF
TGTGCCAGCTCCCAACTCCCTGGGCAATCGGCAAACTATGGCTACACCTTC
>NA|TRBV24-1|TRBJ1-1|NA
CATTNTENTEAFF
TGTGCCACCACTAACACCGAGAACACTGAAGCTTTCTTT
>NA|TRBV29-1|TRBJ1-1|NA
CSVLRHREGTEAFF
TGCAGCGTCCTACGACACAGAGAGGGCACTGAAGCTTTCTTT
>NA|TRBV27|TRBJ1-2|NA
CASSDRSYGYTF
TGTGCCAGCAGTGACAGGAGCTATGGCTACACCTTC
>NA|TRBV3-1/TRBV3-2|TRBJ1-1|NA
CASSQMPTNTEAFF
TGTGCCAGCAGCCAAATGCCAACGAACACTGAAGCTTTCTTT
>NA|TRBV18|TRBJ1-1|TRBD1
CASSPQGQGNTEAFF
TGTGCCAGCTCACCACAGGGACAGGGAAACACTGAAGCTTTCTTT
>NA|TRBV10-2|TRBJ1-2|NA
CASSESGTYGYTF
TGCGCCAGCAGTGAGTCCGGGACCTATGGCTACACCTTC
>NA|TRBV18|TRBJ1-1|TRBD1
CASSPQGATEAFF
TGTGCCAGCTCACCGCAGGGGGCCACTGAAGCTTTCTTT
>NA|TRBV10-1|TRBJ2-2|NA
CASSAWGSGELFF
TGCGCCAGCAGTGCCTGGGGGAGCGGGGAGCTGTTTTTT
>NA|TRBV2|TRBJ1-2|NA
CASSEEVTGVYGYTF
TGTGCCAGCAGTGAAGAGGTGACAGGAGTCTATGGCTACACCTTC
>NA|TRBV12-3/TRBV12-4|TRBJ1-2|NA
CASLSGGSYGYTF
TGTGCCAGCCTAAGTGGAGGGTCTTATGGCTACACCTTC
>NA|TRBV6-5|TRBJ1-4|NA
CASSYRNFPDKLFF
TGTGCCAGCAGTTACAGGAACTTCCCGGACAAACTGTTTTTT
>once|TRBV10-1|TRBJ1-1|NA
CASSESSRKGTEAFF
TGCGCCAGCAGTGAGTCGTCCAGGAAAGGGACTGAAGCTTTCTTT
>NA|TRBV5-1|TRBJ1-4|TRBD1
CASSTDRGGEKLFF
TGCGCCAGCAGCACGGACAGGGGTGGGGAAAAACTGTTTTTT
>NA|TRBV5-6|TRBJ1-6|NA
CASSYTPSNSPLHF
TGTGCCAGCAGCTATACCCCATCTAATTCACCCCTCCACTTT
>once|TRBV4-2|TRBJ2-3|TRBD2
CASSQGLGTSTDTQYF
TGTGCCAGCAGCCAAGGGCTCGGGACTAGTACAGATACGCAGTATTTT
>NA|TRBV7-9|TRBJ2-1|NA
CASSLAGSNEQFF
TGTGCCAGCAGCTTAGCGGGCAGTAATGAGCAGTTCTTC
>NA|TRBV7-8|TRBJ2-1|NA
CASSSSQVNEQFF
TGTGCCAGCAGCTCCTCCCAGGTCAATGAGCAGTTCTTC
>NA|TRBV27|TRBJ2-1|TRBD2
CASKGLAGGNEQFF
TGTGCCAGCAAGGGCCTAGCGGGAGGGAATGAGCAGTTCTTC